This T cell receptor beta chain was sequenced in a study of blood T cell repertoires in COVID-19. The wider study: There were acute and convalescent COVID-19 samples, and they came from the United States, Italy and Spain.

The assay was immunoSEQ multiplex PCR, and TCRdb's table has in-frame clones only and misses some. The sample consists of just under 50,000 clones, around nine tenths of them appearing once. This CDR3 spans 15 amino acids. Germline CDR1 reads MNHEY; CDR2 reads SVGAGI. Trimming removed 6 bases at V and 2 bases at J, with 14 bases between. The sample consisted of peripheral blood. The J gene is TRBJ2-1, the V gene TRBV6-5; D remains ambiguous. This TCR derives from a human donor in a cohort sampled during active COVID-19. CDR3 amino acids: CASRPTNLAYNEQFF. The CDR3 DNA is TGTGCCAGCAGACCGACAAACCTCGCCTACAATGAGCAGTTCTTC.